This T cell receptor (beta chain) was captured in a study of T-cell memory formation after mild COVID-19. About this clonotype: What it recognizes is unknown.

MiXCR was run by TCRdb on the 5' RACE reads, yielding one entry per CDR3 protein. The profile covers 410,000 or so distinct CDR3 sequences, with less than 25% appearing a single time and roughly 14% taken by the ten largest. Findings and caveats of the study: Contracting clones localized mainly to CM and EM when CD4+ and mainly to EMRA when CD8+. Clones contracting over day 15 to 85 were CD4/CD8 balanced, with later expanders leaning CD4+.

Germline V CDR1 and CDR2: GTSNPN, SVGIG (reference sequence). This CDR3 has 11 amino acids. The germline V and J ends were trimmed by 2 bases and 4 bases, with 6 bases remaining between them. V is TRBV30 and J is TRBJ2-7; no clear D. The sample was PBMCs or a T cell subset sorted from them (not recorded which). The TCR originated in an adult woman who had mild COVID-19 (a few samples of this study predate the infection). Cell type and time point are not known. The CDR3 is CAWSKGYEQYF. In DNA, the CDR3 is TGTGCCTGGAGTAAGGGTTACGAGCAGTACTTC.